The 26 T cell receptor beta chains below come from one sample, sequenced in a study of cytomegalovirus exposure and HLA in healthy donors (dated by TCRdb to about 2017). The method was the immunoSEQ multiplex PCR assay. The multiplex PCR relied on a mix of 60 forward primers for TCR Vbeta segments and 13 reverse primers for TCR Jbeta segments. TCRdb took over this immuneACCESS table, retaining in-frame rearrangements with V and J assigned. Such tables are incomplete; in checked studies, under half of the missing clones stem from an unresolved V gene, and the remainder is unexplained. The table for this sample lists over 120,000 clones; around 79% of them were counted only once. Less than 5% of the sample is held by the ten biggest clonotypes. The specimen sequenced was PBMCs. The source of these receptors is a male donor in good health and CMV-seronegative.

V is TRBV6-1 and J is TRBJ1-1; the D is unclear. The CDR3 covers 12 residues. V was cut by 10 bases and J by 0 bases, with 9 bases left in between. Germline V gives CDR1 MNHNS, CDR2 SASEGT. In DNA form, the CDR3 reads TGTGCCATCAAGACTGTGAACACTGAAGCTTTCTTT. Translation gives CAIKTVNTEAFF.

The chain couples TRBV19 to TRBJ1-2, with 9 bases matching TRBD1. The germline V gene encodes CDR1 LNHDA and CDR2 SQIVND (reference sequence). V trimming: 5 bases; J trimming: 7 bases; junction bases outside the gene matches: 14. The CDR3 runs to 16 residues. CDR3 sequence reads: CASSETGGRPRVGYTF. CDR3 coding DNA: TGTGCCAGTAGTGAAACAGGGGGCCGGCCAAGGGTTGGCTACACCTTC. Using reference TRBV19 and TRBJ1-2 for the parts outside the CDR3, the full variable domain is DGGITQSPKYLFRKEGQNVTLSCEQNLNHDAMYWYRQDPGQGLRLIYYSQIVNDFQKGDIAEGYSVSREKKESFPLTVTSAQKNPTAFYLCASSETGGRPRVGYTFGSGTRLTVV.

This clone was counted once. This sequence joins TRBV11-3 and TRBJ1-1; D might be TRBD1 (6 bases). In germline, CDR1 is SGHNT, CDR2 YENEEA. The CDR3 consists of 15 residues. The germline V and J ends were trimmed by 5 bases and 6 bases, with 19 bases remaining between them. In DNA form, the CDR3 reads TGTGCCAGCAGCCAGGGCGCAGGGGCGGATCCTGAAGCTTTCTTT. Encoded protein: CASSQGAGADPEAFF. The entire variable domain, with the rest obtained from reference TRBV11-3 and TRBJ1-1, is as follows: EAGVVQSPRYKIIEKKQPVAFWCNPISGHNTLYWYLQNLGQGPELLIRYENEEAVDDSQLPKDRFSAERLKGVDSTLKIQPAELGDSAVYLCASSQGAGADPEAFFGQGTRLTVV.

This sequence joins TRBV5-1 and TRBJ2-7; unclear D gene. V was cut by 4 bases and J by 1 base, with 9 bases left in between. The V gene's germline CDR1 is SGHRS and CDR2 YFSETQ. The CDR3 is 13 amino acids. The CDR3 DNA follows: TGCGCCAGCAGCCTCAGTCGTTCCTACGAGCAGTACTTC. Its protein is CASSLSRSYEQYF.

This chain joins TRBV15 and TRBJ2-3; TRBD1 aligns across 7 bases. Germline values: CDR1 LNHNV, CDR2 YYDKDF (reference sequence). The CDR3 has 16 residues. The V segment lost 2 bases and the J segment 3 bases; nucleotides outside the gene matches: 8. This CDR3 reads CATSRHDRETTDTQYF. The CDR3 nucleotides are TGTGCCACCAGCAGACATGACAGGGAGACAACAGATACGCAGTATTTT.

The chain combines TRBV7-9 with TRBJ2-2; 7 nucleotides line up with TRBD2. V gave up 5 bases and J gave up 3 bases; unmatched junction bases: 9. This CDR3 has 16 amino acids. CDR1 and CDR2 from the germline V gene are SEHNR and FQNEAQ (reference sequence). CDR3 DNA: TGTGCCAGCAGCCCGTCAGCGGGGTTCTACACCGGGGAGCTGTTTTTT. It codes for CASSPSAGFYTGELFF.

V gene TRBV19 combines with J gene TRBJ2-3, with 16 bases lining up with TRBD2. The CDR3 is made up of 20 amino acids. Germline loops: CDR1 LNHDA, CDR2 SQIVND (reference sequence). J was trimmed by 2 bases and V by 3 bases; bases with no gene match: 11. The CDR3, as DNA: TGTGCCAGTAGTATCCCGGGACTAGCGGGAGGGCCTCTAGTCACAGATACGCAGTATTTT. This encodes CASSIPGLAGGPLVTDTQYF.

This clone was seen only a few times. The CDR3 sequence: CASSVGLGVAGNTIYF. CDR3 sequence (DNA): TGTGCCAGCAGCGTAGGGTTAGGGGTTGCCGGAAACACCATATATTTT. This chain links TRBV9 with TRBJ1-3, with D perhaps matching TRBD1 (5 bases). Deletions cut 0 bases from V and 4 bases from J, with 14 bases between. CDR3 size: 16 residues. Germline CDR1 reads SGDLS; CDR2 reads YYNGEE.

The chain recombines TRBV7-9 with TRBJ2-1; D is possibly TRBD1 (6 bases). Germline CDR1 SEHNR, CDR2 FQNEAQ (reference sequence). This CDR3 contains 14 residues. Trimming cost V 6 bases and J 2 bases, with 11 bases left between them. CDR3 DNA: TGTGCCAGCAGGACAGGAAACCCCTACAATGAGCAGTTCTTC. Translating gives CASRTGNPYNEQFF.

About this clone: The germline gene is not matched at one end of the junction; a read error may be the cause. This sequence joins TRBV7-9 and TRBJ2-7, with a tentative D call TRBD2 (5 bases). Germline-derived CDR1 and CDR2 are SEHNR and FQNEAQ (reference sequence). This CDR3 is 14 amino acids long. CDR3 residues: CSSSLATGNYEQYF. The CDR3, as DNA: TGTTCCAGCAGCCTCGCGACGGGAAACTACGAGCAGTACTTC.

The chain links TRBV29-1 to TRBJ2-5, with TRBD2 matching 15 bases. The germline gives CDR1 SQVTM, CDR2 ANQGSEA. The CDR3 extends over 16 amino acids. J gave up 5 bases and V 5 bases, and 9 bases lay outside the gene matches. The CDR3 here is CSVPGLAGGKGETQYF. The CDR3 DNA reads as TGCAGCGTTCCGGGACTAGCGGGGGGCAAGGGGGAGACCCAGTACTTC.

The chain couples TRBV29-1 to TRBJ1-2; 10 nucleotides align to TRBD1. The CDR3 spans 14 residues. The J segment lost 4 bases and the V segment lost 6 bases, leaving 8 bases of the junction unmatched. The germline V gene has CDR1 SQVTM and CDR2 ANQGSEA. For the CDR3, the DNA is TGCAGCGTCAGGCGGGACAGGGGTGCCTATGGCTACACCTTC. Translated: CSVRRDRGAYGYTF.

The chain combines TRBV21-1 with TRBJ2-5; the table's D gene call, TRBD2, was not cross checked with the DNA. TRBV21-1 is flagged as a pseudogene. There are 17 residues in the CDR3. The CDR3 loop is CASSKCKTSGGGETQYF. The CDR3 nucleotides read TGTGCCAGCAGCAAATGTAAGACTAGCGGGGGCGGGGAGACCCAGTACTTC.

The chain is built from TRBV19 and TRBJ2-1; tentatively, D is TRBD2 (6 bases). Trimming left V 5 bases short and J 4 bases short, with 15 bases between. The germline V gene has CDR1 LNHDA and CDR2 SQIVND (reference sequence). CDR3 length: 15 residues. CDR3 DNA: TGTGCCAGTAGTGCCCCCCCGGGGGAGTACAATGAGCAGTTCTTC. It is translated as CASSAPPGEYNEQFF.

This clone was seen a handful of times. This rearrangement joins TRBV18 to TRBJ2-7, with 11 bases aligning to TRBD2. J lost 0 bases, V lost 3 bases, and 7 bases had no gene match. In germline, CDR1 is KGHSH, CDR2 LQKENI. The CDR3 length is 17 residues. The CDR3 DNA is TGTGCCAGCTCACCCGGGACTAGCGGAATTTCCTCCTACGAGCAGTACTTC. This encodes CASSPGTSGISSYEQYF.

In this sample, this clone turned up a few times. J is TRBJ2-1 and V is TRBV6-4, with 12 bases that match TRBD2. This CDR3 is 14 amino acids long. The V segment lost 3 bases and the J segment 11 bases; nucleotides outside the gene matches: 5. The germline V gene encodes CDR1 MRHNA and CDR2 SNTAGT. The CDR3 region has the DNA TGTGCCAGCAGTGAGGCTAGCGGGGGGGAGAAGCAGTTCTTC. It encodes CASSEASGGEKQFF.

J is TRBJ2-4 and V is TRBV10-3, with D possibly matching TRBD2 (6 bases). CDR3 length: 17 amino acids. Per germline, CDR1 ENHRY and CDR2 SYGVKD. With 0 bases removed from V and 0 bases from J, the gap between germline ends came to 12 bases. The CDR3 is CAISESAGGIAKNIQYF. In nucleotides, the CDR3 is TGTGCCATCAGTGAGTCAGCCGGGGGTATAGCCAAAAACATTCAGTACTTC.

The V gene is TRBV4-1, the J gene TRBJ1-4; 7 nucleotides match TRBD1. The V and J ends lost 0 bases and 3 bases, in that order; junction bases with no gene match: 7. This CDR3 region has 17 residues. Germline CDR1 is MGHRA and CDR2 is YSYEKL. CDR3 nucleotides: TGCGCCAGCAGCCAAGATAGGGGGGACAGACCTAATGAAAAACTGTTTTTT. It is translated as CASSQDRGDRPNEKLFF.

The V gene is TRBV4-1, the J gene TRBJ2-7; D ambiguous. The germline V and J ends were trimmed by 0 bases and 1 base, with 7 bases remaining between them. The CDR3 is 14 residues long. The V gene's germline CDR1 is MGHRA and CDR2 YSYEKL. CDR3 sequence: CASSQETQSYEQYF. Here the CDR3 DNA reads TGCGCCAGCAGCCAAGAGACACAATCCTACGAGCAGTACTTC.

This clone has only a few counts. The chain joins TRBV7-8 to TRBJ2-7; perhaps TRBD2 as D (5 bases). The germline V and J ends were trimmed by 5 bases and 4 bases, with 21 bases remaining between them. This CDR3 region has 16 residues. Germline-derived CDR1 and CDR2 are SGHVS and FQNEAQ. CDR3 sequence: CASSPWAGSSSYEQYF. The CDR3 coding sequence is TGTGCCAGCAGCCCCTGGGCGGGCTCTTCGTCGTACGAGCAGTACTTC. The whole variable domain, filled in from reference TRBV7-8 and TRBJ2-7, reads GAGVSQSPRYKVAKRGQDVALRCDPISGHVSLFWYQQALGQGPEFLTYFQNEAQLDKSGLPSDRFFAERPEGSVSTLKIQRTQQEDSAVYLCASSPWAGSSSYEQYFGPGTRLTVT.

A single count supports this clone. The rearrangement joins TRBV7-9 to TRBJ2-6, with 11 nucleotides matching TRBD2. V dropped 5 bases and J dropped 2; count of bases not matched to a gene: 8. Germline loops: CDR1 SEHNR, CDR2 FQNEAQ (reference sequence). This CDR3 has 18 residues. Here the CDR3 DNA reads TGTGCCAGCAGCCCCCGGACTAGCGGGCTGCCTGGGGCCAACGTCCTGACTTTC. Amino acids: CASSPRTSGLPGANVLTF.

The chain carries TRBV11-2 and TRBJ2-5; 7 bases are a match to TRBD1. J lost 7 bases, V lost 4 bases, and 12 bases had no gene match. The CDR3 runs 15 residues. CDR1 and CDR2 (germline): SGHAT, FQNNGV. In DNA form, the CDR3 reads TGTGCCAGCAGCTCAGAGGGGGCCTCTTTCCTGACCCAGTACTTC. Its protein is CASSSEGASFLTQYF.

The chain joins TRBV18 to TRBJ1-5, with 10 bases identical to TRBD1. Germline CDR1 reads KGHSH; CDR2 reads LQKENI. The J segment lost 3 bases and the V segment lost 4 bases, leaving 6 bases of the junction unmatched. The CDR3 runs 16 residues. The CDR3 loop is CASSLRTGGNNQPQHF. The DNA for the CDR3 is TGTGCCAGCTCACTCCGGACAGGGGGGAACAATCAGCCCCAGCATTTT.

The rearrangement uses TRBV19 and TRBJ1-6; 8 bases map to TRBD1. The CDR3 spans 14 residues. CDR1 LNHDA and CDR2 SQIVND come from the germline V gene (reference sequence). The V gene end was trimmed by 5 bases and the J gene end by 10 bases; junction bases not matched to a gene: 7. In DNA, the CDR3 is TGTGCCAGTAGTGTGACAGGGGTTAAGTCACCCCTCCACTTT. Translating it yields CASSVTGVKSPLHF.

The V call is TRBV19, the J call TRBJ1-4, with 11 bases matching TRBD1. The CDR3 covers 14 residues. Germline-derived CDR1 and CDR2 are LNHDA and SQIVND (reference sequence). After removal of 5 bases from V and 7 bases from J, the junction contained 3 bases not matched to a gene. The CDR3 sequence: CASSLGQGAEKLFF. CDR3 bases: TGTGCCAGTAGTCTCGGACAGGGGGCTGAAAAACTGTTTTTT.

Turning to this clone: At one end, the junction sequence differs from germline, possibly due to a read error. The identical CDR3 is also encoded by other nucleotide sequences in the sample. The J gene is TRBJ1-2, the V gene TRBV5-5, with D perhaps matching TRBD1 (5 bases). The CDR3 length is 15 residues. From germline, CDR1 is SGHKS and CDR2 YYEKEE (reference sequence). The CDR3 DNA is TGTGCCAGTAGCTTGCGGGGGGACCTTAACTATGGCTACACCTTC. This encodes CASSLRGDLNYGYTF.